The clone carrying this T cell receptor (beta chain) has at least ten counts. The sample belongs to a study of metastatic and nonmetastatic thyroid tumors. Each patient came to thyroid surgery without any prior treatment (of any kind). CDR3 length: 17 residues. V was clipped by 7 bases and J by 2 bases; unmatched bases: 11. The germline gives CDR1 SNHLY, CDR2 FYNNEI. Via MiXCR, TCRdb re-called the PCR reads. The sample consists of approximately 24,000 clones, 20% to 25% of them appearing once. The V and J genes are TRBV2 and TRBJ2-3; TRBD2 aligns across 11 bases. Sequencing input: blood. This clonotype was obtained from a male donor with papillary thyroid cancer or a benign thyroid nodule (not recorded which). Some clones in this sample may be carry-over from other donors' samples. The CDR3 loop reads CASTKDRLAGITDTQYF. As DNA, the CDR3 is TGTGCCAGCACCAAGGATCGACTAGCGGGAATCACAGATACGCAGTATTTT.